This is a list of T cell receptor beta chains from one sample in a study of blood T cell repertoires in COVID-19. Repertoires were generated with immunoSEQ multiplex PCR, while TCRdb's copy carries only in-frame clones and drops some. Seen here are approximately 180,000 clones, around 80% observed once, and the top ten hold 17%. The sample comprised PBMCs or T cells enriched from blood (not recorded which). These receptors originate from a woman aged 50 to 60 who had recovered from COVID-19. CDR3s include the opening cysteine and the closing phenylalanine or tryptophan. The order of the fields is J gene, D gene, V gene, clone size, CDR3 DNA, CDR3 protein. The D gene is left open where the match is weak. Where a row states a size, it is once, few, many or the class of an expanded clone; other rows omit it.

>TRBJ2-1|.|TRBV10-3|few
TGTGCCATCAGTGAAGGAACTAGGTTTTCGGATGAGCAGTTCTTC
CAISEGTRFSDEQFF
>TRBJ1-2|.|TRBV29-1|few
TGCAGCGTTAAGGGGGTGATATATGGCTACACCTTC
CSVKGVIYGYTF
>TRBJ2-3|TRBD1|TRBV4-2|.
TGTGCCAGCAGCCAAAAGACCGGGACAGGAAAGGCCACGCAGTATTTT
CASSQKTGTGKATQYF
>TRBJ1-5|.|TRBV28|.
TGTGCCAGCAGCTGGGGGGGGGCAGGTCAGCCCCAGCATTTT
CASSWGGAGQPQHF
>TRBJ2-4|.|TRBV28|once
TGTGCCAGCAGCGCGGGGTTCCAAAACATTCAGTACTTC
CASSAGFQNIQYF
>TRBJ2-6|.|TRBV27|.
TGTGCCAGCAGTTTAATGGCCGGGGCCAACGTCCTGACTTTC
CASSLMAGANVLTF
>TRBJ1-6|TRBD1|TRBV18|once
TGTGCCAGCTCACCCGTTACAGGGGAAAGGAATTCACCCCTCCACTTT
CASSPVTGERNSPLHF
>TRBJ2-1|.|TRBV20-1|.
TGCAGTGCTACGGGCAATGAGCAGTTCTTC
CSATGNEQFF
>TRBJ2-7|.|TRBV28|.
TGTGCCAGCAGCCCTGCTGGGGGCTCTACCCCTTACGAGCAGTACTTC
CASSPAGGSTPYEQYF
>TRBJ1-2|.|TRBV5-1|once
TGCGCCAGCAGCTTGAAGGGGTCGAGAGATGGCTACACCTTC
CASSLKGSRDGYTF
>TRBJ1-2|.|TRBV29-1|.
TGCAGCGTTGAAGGGGGAATCGGGACATACACTAACTATGGCTACACCTTC
CSVEGGIGTYTNYGYTF
>TRBJ1-2|.|TRBV24-1|.
TGTGCCACCAGTGATTCTCCTATTAACTATGGCTACACCTTC
CATSDSPINYGYTF
>TRBJ2-3|TRBD2|TRBV24-1|few
TGTGCCATCGGGACTAGCGGGAGTGGGTTCGCAGATACGCAGTATTTT
CAIGTSGSGFADTQYF